A single TCR beta chain is shown here with its context. Its antigen is unknown. Generated by immunoSEQ multiplex PCR, the TCRdb table keeps only in-frame clones and is missing some. This table holds 25,000 to 35,000 clones, over 85% found once. V lost 5 bases to trimming and J lost 14 bases; unmatched junction nucleotides: 6. Looked up from germline, CDR1 is SGHAT and CDR2 is FQNNGV. The CDR3 has 12 residues. The data are from a study of T cell clones after liver transplantation. Study outcomes and limitations: Small, mixed patient groups and varying post-transplant times limit these conclusions.

The sequenced sample was CD8+ T cells from blood, obtained 12 months after liver transplant. This receptor was identified in a human patient who received a liver transplant. Some T cells may be provided by the graft donor. The chain has TRBV11-2 and TRBJ2-1; 10 nucleotides agree with TRBD1. The CDR3 loop reads CASSAGTGEKFF. CDR3 nucleotide sequence: TGTGCCAGCAGCGCTGGGACAGGGGAAAAGTTCTTC.